This entry lists 26 T cell receptor beta chains sequenced from one sample in a study of T cells in Graves' hyperthyroidism and ophthalmopathy. The source material, RNA transcripts, was used to amplify TCR beta CDR3 regions. During a first-round RT-PCR of the TCR CDR3, the HTBI primer set was used. TCRdb reprocessed the multiplex PCR reads via MiXCR and lists one record per CDR3 protein. The table includes roughly 350,000 distinct CDR3 sequences, roughly 13% detected once. The sample consisted of blood. The source is a woman in her twenties or thirties with Graves' hyperthyroidism.

As for this clonotype: Being one base from a much bigger clone, this may be a read error. The V and J genes are TRBV10-3 and TRBJ1-4; a possible D gene is TRBD1 (5 bases). This CDR3 contains 13 residues. The germline CDR1 and CDR2 sequences are ENHRY and SYGVKD. The germline V and J ends were trimmed by 10 bases and 3 bases, with 12 bases remaining between them. The CDR3 spells CASKGRPNEKLFF. In DNA, the CDR3 is TGTGCCAGTAAGGGACGTCCTAATGAAAAACTGTTTTTT.

The table lists this clonotype with a few counts. This sequence joins TRBV2 and TRBJ2-2, with D unresolved. CDR1 is SNHLY and CDR2 is FYNNEI in the germline V gene. The V gene lost 11 bases and the J gene lost 2 bases, with 12 bases spanning the gap. This CDR3 has 13 residues. As DNA, the CDR3 is TGTGCCGGTTGTGAGGAAAACACCGGGGAGCTGTTTTTT. It translates to CAGCEENTGELFF.

This clonotype was observed a few times. The gene calls are TRBV6-2 or TRBV6-3 and TRBJ1-1; a weak D match, TRBD1 (6 bases). The CDR3 has 13 amino acids. V was shortened by 6 bases and J by 3 bases, with 11 bases between the two germline ends. CDR1 and CDR2 (germline): MNHEY, SVGEGT. The CDR3 region has the DNA TGTGCCAGCAGCCCGGACAGCTACACTGAAGCTTTCTTT. Translation: CASSPDSYTEAFF.

This clonotype was detected only a few times. V is TRBV30 and J is TRBJ1-2; the D gene is possibly TRBD1 (5 bases). Trimming stripped 0 bases from V and 6 bases from J, with 11 bases between. Germline-derived CDR1 and CDR2 are GTSNPN and SVGIG (reference sequence). This CDR3 is built from 13 residues. CDR3: CAWSVKGSHGYTF. CDR3 nucleotides: TGTGCCTGGAGTGTAAAGGGGAGCCATGGCTACACCTTC.

This clonotype was counted between two and nine times. The gene calls are TRBV30 and TRBJ2-3; D ambiguous. The CDR3 runs to 14 residues. Germline CDR1 and CDR2: GTSNPN and SVGIG (reference sequence). V was clipped by 4 bases and J by 0 bases, with 11 bases between them. The CDR3, as DNA: TGTGCCTGGACTGGGATTACTAGCACAGATACGCAGTATTTT. Translated: CAWTGITSTDTQYF.

This clonotype was seen a handful of times. The V and J genes are TRBV20-1 and TRBJ2-5; TRBD1 aligns across 7 bases. V lost 6 bases, J lost 1 base, and 5 bases stayed unmatched. This CDR3 region has 13 residues. CDR1 is DFQATT, CDR2 SNEGSKA, per germline (reference sequence). The CDR3 loop is CSAHDRVQETQYF. CDR3 DNA sequence: TGCAGTGCCCATGACAGGGTCCAAGAGACCCAGTACTTC.

This clonotype was seen more than once but under ten times. The chain has TRBV28 and TRBJ2-1; no definite D call. V was shortened by 8 bases and J by 14 bases, with 28 bases between the two germline ends. The CDR3 runs 15 residues. CDR1 is MDHEN and CDR2 is SYDVKM in the germline V gene. CDR3 residues: CASLSTPRTRLPKFF. The CDR3 coding sequence is TGTGCCAGCCTCAGTACCCCCAGGACCCGCCTCCCAAAGTTCTTC.

Many counts were recorded for this clonotype. The J gene is TRBJ1-4, the V gene TRBV12-3 or TRBV12-4; perhaps TRBD1 as D (6 bases). Trimming took off 5 bases at V and 10 bases at J, with 8 bases between the two ends. CDR3 length: 11 residues. The CDR3 region is CASSPGVKLFF. The CDR3 DNA sequence: TGTGCCAGCAGTCCAGGGGTAAAACTGTTTTTT.

The CDR3 here is CASSLDRDRDNSPLHF. The CDR3 DNA follows: TGTGCCAGCAGTTTAGATCGGGACAGGGATAATTCACCCCTCCACTTT. The V and J genes are TRBV12-3 or TRBV12-4 and TRBJ1-6; TRBD1 matches 9 bases. The V gene end was trimmed by 1 base and the J gene end by 5 bases; junction bases not matched to a gene: 3. The CDR3 spans 16 residues.

This clonotype was observed at least ten times. This rearrangement joins TRBV19 to TRBJ1-1, with D possibly TRBD1 on 5 matching bases. Germline V gives CDR1 LNHDA, CDR2 SQIVND (reference sequence). The V end lost 3 bases, the J end lost 5 bases, and 13 bases lay between the germline ends. There are 14 residues in the CDR3. In DNA form, the CDR3 reads TGTGCCAGTAGTATCTGCTGCCGGGGGACTGAAGCTTTCTTT. Protein sequence: CASSICCRGTEAFF.

This clonotype was observed many times. The chain uses TRBV7-2 and TRBJ1-6, with D perhaps TRBD1 (5 bases). The CDR3 is 15 residues long. V was shortened by 6 bases and J by 6 bases, with 15 bases between the two germline ends. Looked up from germline, CDR1 is SGHTA and CDR2 is FQGNSA. The CDR3 bases are TGTGCCAGCAGAGAAGGGAGACAGACTAATTCACCCCTCCACTTT. This gives the protein CASREGRQTNSPLHF.

The chain uses TRBV19 and TRBJ2-2; the match to TRBD1 covers 10 bases. The CDR3 is 12 residues long. J gave up 8 bases and V 10 bases, and 4 bases lay outside the gene matches. The germline gives CDR1 LNHDA, CDR2 SQIVND (reference sequence). CDR3 bases: TGTGCCACTGGACAGGGGGAGGGGGAGCTGTTTTTT. Protein sequence: CATGQGEGELFF.

This clonotype occurred a few times. The chain joins TRBV30 to TRBJ2-2, with D perhaps given as TRBD1 or TRBD2 (6 bases each). Trimming shortened V by 3 bases and J by 2 bases, and 16 bases separated the two germline ends. From germline, CDR1 is GTSNPN and CDR2 SVGIG (reference sequence). The CDR3 extends over 16 amino acids. CDR3 nucleotides: TGTGCCTGGAGAGTCGGGGCCGGGGGCAACACCGGGGAGCTGTTTTTT. Amino acids: CAWRVGAGGNTGELFF.

The chain recombines TRBV4-3 with TRBJ1-5; perhaps TRBD1 as D (5 bases). Germline CDR1 reads LGHNA; CDR2 reads YSLEER. V lost 1 base and J lost 2, with 12 bases in between. The CDR3 contains 16 residues. CDR3 coding DNA: TGCGCCAGCAGCCAAGTTATGGGGGGAGGCAATCAGCCCCAGCATTTT. Its protein is CASSQVMGGGNQPQHF.

The rearrangement joins TRBV30 to TRBJ1-5, with 8 bases identical to TRBD1. This CDR3 has 13 residues. With V trimmed by 2 bases and J by 7 bases, 4 bases remained unmatched. CDR1 is GTSNPN and CDR2 is SVGIG in the germline V gene (reference sequence). CDR3 sequence: CAWSSTGEQPQHF. As DNA, the CDR3 is TGTGCCTGGAGTTCGACAGGGGAGCAGCCCCAGCATTTT.

This clonotype was counted at least ten times. The V call is TRBV3-1, the J call TRBJ1-3, with D perhaps TRBD1 (5 bases). The V end was cut by 4 bases, the J end by 0 bases, with 13 bases between. The CDR3 consists of 16 residues. Germline V lookup: CDR1 LGHDT, CDR2 YNNKEL (reference sequence). CDR3 loop: CASSPHDRSSGNTIYF. As DNA, the CDR3 is TGTGCCAGCAGCCCCCACGACAGAAGCTCTGGAAACACCATATATTTT.

The chain carries TRBV29-1 and TRBJ1-6; 8 bases fit TRBD1. V gave up 3 bases and J gave up 6 bases; unmatched junction bases: 13. The germline CDR1 and CDR2 sequences are SQVTM and ANQGSEA. CDR3 length: 17 amino acids. The CDR3 bases are TGCAGCGTTGACCTGGACAGGGAACTTACTATTAATTCACCCCTCCACTTT. It is translated as CSVDLDRELTINSPLHF.

The rearrangement uses TRBV10-3 and TRBJ2-7, with 8 bases aligning to TRBD1. The germline gives CDR1 ENHRY, CDR2 SYGVKD. The V segment lost 10 bases and the J segment 5 bases; nucleotides outside the gene matches: 7. The CDR3 runs to 12 residues. The DNA for the CDR3 is TGTGCCACCACGACAGGGGACCACGAGCAGTACTTC. Its protein product is CATTTGDHEQYF.

This clonotype has a count of ten or more. The V call is TRBV6-1, the J call TRBJ1-2; D is perhaps TRBD1 (6 bases). The CDR3 consists of 13 residues. With 3 bases removed from V and 6 bases from J, the gap between germline ends came to 11 bases. Germline-derived CDR1 and CDR2 are MNHNS and SASEGT. CDR3 bases: TGTGCCAGCAGTGACCAGGGACACCATGGCTACACCTTC. Translation gives CASSDQGHHGYTF.

In its sample, this clonotype was seen many times. The V and J genes are TRBV11-2 and TRBJ2-6, with a tentative D call TRBD1 (6 bases). This CDR3 has 19 amino acids. CDR1 is SGHAT and CDR2 is FQNNGV in the germline V gene. V was cut by 4 bases and J by 0 bases, with 19 bases left in between. Here the CDR3 reads CASSSYQRGHLSGANVLTF. The CDR3 nucleotides are TGTGCCAGCAGCTCATACCAACGGGGACACCTCTCTGGGGCCAACGTCCTGACTTTC.

This clonotype has a handful of counts. The J gene is TRBJ2-2, the V gene TRBV9; maybe TRBD2 (6 bases). In germline, CDR1 is SGDLS, CDR2 YYNGEE. V lost 3 bases, J lost 3 bases, and 18 bases lay in between. The CDR3 consists of 17 residues. The CDR3 DNA reads as TGTGCCAGCAGCGGGAGTGGGGCGGGACGCTACACCGGGGAGCTGTTTTTT. Amino acid sequence: CASSGSGAGRYTGELFF.

A word on this clonotype: A much larger clone differs by one base, so this may be a read error. CDR3 sequence reads: CASSLKADTQYF. The CDR3 DNA reads TGTGCCAGCAGCTTAAAAGCAGATACGCAGTATTTT. This chain links TRBV7-9 with TRBJ2-3; no clear D gene. Trimming removed 2 bases from V and 4 bases from J, with 4 bases in between. This CDR3 contains 12 residues. CDR1 and CDR2 from the germline V gene are SEHNR and FQNEAQ (reference sequence).

The chain carries TRBV7-2 and TRBJ2-1, with D perhaps assigned TRBD1 or TRBD2 (5 bases each). CDR1 and CDR2 (germline): SGHTA, FQGNSA. CDR3 length: 15 residues. The V gene lost 1 base and the J gene lost 4 bases, with 11 bases spanning the gap. The CDR3 reads CASSLEGTSYNEQFF. CDR3 DNA: TGTGCCAGCAGCTTAGAGGGGACCTCTTACAATGAGCAGTTCTTC.

The chain is built from TRBV12-3 or TRBV12-4 and TRBJ1-2; no clear D gene. V dropped 7 bases and J dropped 8 bases, with 14 bases sitting between them. The CDR3 runs to 12 residues. The CDR3: CASTPSSSGYTF. The CDR3 DNA follows: TGTGCCAGCACCCCCTCGTCTTCCGGCTACACCTTC.

This clonotype has ten or more counts. This chain joins TRBV7-3 and TRBJ1-1, with D possibly matching TRBD1 (6 bases). This CDR3 has 14 amino acids. CDR1 and CDR2 from the germline V gene are SGHTA and FQGTGA. V gave up 5 bases and J gave up 3 bases, with 13 bases separating them. The CDR3 DNA reads as TGTGCCAGCAGCCCAAGGGGGTCCCACACTGAAGCTTTCTTT. Protein product: CASSPRGSHTEAFF.

In this sample, this clonotype turned up many times. This CDR3 is CASSQDRRAEKLFF. The CDR3 nucleotides are TGTGCCAGCAGCCAAGACAGGAGAGCCGAAAAACTGTTTTTT. V usage is TRBV7-9 and J usage is TRBJ1-4; tentative D call: TRBD1 (6 bases). Germline CDR1 and CDR2: SEHNR and FQNEAQ (reference sequence). CDR3 length: 14 amino acids. V was clipped by 5 bases and J by 8 bases, with 15 bases between them.